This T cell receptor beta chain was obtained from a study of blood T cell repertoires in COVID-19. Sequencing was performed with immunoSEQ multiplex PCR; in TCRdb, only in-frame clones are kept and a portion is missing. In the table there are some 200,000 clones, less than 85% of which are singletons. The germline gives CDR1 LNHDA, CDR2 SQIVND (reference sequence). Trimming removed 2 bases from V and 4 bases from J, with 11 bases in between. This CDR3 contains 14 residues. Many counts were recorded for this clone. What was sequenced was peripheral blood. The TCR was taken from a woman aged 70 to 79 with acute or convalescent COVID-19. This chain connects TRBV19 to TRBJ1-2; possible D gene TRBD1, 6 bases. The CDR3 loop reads CASSIRGNSYGYTF. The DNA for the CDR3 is TGTGCCAGTAGTATAAGGGGGAACAGCTATGGCTACACCTTC.